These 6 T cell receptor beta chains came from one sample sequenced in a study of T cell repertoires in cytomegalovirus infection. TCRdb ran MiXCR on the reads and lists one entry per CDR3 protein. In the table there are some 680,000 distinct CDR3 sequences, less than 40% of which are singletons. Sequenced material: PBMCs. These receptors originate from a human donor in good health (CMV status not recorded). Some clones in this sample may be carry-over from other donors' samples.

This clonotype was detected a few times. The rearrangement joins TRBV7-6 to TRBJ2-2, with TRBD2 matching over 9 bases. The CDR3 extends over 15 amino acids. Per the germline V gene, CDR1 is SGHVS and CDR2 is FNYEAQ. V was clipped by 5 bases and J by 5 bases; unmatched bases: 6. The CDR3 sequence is CASSHPSGATGELFF. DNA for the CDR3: TGTGCCAGCAGCCACCCTAGCGGGGCGACCGGGGAGCTGTTTTTT.

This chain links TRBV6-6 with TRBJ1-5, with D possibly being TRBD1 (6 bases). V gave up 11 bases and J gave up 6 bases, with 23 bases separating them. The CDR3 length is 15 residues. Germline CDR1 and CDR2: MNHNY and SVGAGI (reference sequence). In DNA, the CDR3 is TGTGCCTCCCTCGGGGGGGCAGGGGTAGTTCAGCCCCAGCATTTT. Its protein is CASLGGAGVVQPQHF.

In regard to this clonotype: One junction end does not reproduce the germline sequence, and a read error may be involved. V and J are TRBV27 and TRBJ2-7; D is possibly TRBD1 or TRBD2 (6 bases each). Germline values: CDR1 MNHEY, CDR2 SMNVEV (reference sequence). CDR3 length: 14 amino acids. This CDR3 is CVSSYRRGFHEQYF. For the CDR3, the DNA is TGTGTCAGCAGTTATCGGAGGGGGTTCCACGAGCAGTACTTC.

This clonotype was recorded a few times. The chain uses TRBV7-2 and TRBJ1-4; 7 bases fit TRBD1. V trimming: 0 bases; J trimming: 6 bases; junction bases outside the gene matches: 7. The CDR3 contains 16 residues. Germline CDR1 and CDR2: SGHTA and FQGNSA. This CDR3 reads CASSLALEGAYEKLFF. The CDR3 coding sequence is TGTGCCAGCAGCTTAGCATTGGAGGGGGCTTATGAAAAACTGTTTTTT.

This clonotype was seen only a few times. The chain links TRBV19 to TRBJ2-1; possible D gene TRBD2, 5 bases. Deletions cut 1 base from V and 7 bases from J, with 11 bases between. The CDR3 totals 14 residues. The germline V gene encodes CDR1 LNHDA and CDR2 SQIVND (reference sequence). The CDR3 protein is CASSIGGIRNEQFF. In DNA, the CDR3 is TGTGCCAGTAGTATAGGAGGGATTAGAAATGAGCAGTTCTTC.

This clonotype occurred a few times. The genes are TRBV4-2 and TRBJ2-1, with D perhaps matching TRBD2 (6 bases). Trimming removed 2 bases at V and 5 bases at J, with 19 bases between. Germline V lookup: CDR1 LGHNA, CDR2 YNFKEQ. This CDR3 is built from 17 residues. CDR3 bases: TGTGCCAGCAGCCAAAGTGCGACTAGGGAGCTTAACAATGAGCAGTTCTTC. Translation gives CASSQSATRELNNEQFF.